These T cell receptor beta chains were read from a single sample in a study of technical replicates of blood from a handful of donors. Method: immunoSEQ multiplex PCR; TCRdb's copy keeps in-frame clones and lacks some. The sample shows under 100,000 clones, about 95% of them seen only once. Sequencing was performed on T cells isolated from PBMCs. These receptors came from a human donor in good health. The CDR3 runs from the conserved cysteine through the conserved F or W. The order of the fields is J gene, D gene, V gene, CDR3 DNA, CDR3 protein. A D gene is named only where the DNA matches it firmly.

j_gene: TRBJ2-7
d_gene: .
v_gene: TRBV5-4
CDR3nt: TGTGCCAGCAGCCCCCGACTAGGATACCCCAGTGAGCAGTACTTC
CDR3aa: CASSPRLGYPSEQYF

j_gene: TRBJ1-6
d_gene: TRBD1
v_gene: TRBV18
CDR3nt: TGTGCCAGCTCACCAAGTATTCCGGACAGGGATAATTCACCCCTCCACTTT
CDR3aa: CASSPSIPDRDNSPLHF

j_gene: TRBJ1-3
d_gene: TRBD1
v_gene: TRBV19
CDR3nt: TGTGCCAGTAGTCCCACCCGGGACAGCTCTGGAAACACCATATATTTT
CDR3aa: CASSPTRDSSGNTIYF

j_gene: TRBJ1-2
d_gene: .
v_gene: TRBV15
CDR3nt: TGTGCCACCAGCAGAGATCTAAATGAGGGCTACACCTTC
CDR3aa: CATSRDLNEGYTF

j_gene: TRBJ2-5
d_gene: TRBD2
v_gene: TRBV10-1
CDR3nt: TGCGCCAGCAGTCCGACTAGCGGGAGAGCGGTGACCCAGTACTTC
CDR3aa: CASSPTSGRAVTQYF

j_gene: TRBJ2-3
d_gene: TRBD1
v_gene: TRBV7-3
CDR3nt: TGTGCCAGCAGCTCGACAGGGCCCCGCACAGATACGCAGTATTTT
CDR3aa: CASSSTGPRTDTQYF

j_gene: TRBJ2-7
d_gene: TRBD1
v_gene: TRBV4-1
CDR3nt: TGCGCCAGCAGCCCCAGTTCCGGGACAGGGGACTACGAGCAGTACTTC
CDR3aa: CASSPSSGTGDYEQYF

j_gene: TRBJ2-2
d_gene: TRBD2
v_gene: TRBV5-1
CDR3nt: TGCGCCAGCAGCGAAATAGGGACTAGCGGGCGCACCGGGGAGCTGTTTTTT
CDR3aa: CASSEIGTSGRTGELFF

j_gene: TRBJ1-2
d_gene: TRBD1
v_gene: TRBV6-5
CDR3nt: TGTGCCAGCAGTTACTCTCTCGGACAGGGGGCGAATGGCTACACCTTC
CDR3aa: CASSYSLGQGANGYTF

j_gene: TRBJ2-1
d_gene: .
v_gene: TRBV5-1
CDR3nt: TGCGCCAGCAGCAGAGGACAAGGGGTGTTCAATGAGCAGTTCTTC
CDR3aa: CASSRGQGVFNEQFF

j_gene: TRBJ2-5
d_gene: .
v_gene: TRBV5-6
CDR3nt: TGTGCCAGCAGCTTGGACCCGCGGGAGACCCAGTACTTC
CDR3aa: CASSLDPRETQYF

j_gene: TRBJ2-2
d_gene: TRBD1
v_gene: TRBV18
CDR3nt: TGTGCCAGCTCACCTGGGACAGGGGGCACCGGGGAGCTGTTTTTT
CDR3aa: CASSPGTGGTGELFF

j_gene: TRBJ2-7
d_gene: .
v_gene: TRBV14
CDR3nt: TGTGCCAGCAGCCAAGTTTTGCAGACCTACGAGCAGTACTTC
CDR3aa: CASSQVLQTYEQYF

j_gene: TRBJ2-1
d_gene: .
v_gene: TRBV4-3
CDR3nt: TGCGCCAGCAGCCAAGTCTGGCGGGCAGGCAATGAGCAGTTCTTC
CDR3aa: CASSQVWRAGNEQFF

j_gene: TRBJ2-1
d_gene: .
v_gene: TRBV18
CDR3nt: TGTGCCAGCTCACCGGTTCGACTATCCACCTACAATGAGCAGTTCTTC
CDR3aa: CASSPVRLSTYNEQFF

j_gene: TRBJ2-1
d_gene: .
v_gene: TRBV7-9
CDR3nt: TGTGCCAGCAGCCTAGGGCATAGGGGCTTCAATGAGCAGTTCTTC
CDR3aa: CASSLGHRGFNEQFF

j_gene: TRBJ2-3
d_gene: .
v_gene: TRBV29-1
CDR3nt: TGCAGCGTTGAAGGTTTAGCGGAGACCAGGGGGACAGATACGCAGTATTTT
CDR3aa: CSVEGLAETRGTDTQYF

j_gene: TRBJ2-4
d_gene: TRBD1
v_gene: TRBV27
CDR3nt: TGTGCCAGCAGTCCGGAGATTATACAGGGGGCATTCAAAAACATTCAGTACTTC
CDR3aa: CASSPEIIQGAFKNIQYF

j_gene: TRBJ1-3
d_gene: TRBD1
v_gene: TRBV2
CDR3nt: TGTGCCAGCAGGGGACAGGGGGACTCTGGAAACACCATATATTTT
CDR3aa: CASRGQGDSGNTIYF

j_gene: TRBJ1-4
d_gene: .
v_gene: TRBV7-6
CDR3nt: TGTGCCAGCAGCCCATACAGGGCTCCAAATGAAAAACTGTTTTTT
CDR3aa: CASSPYRAPNEKLFF

j_gene: TRBJ2-7
d_gene: TRBD2
v_gene: TRBV5-5
CDR3nt: TGTGCCAGCAGCTCCCAGGGACTAGCTTTCCCATTCTTCTACGAGCAGTACTTC
CDR3aa: CASSSQGLAFPFFYEQYF

j_gene: TRBJ2-1
d_gene: TRBD1
v_gene: TRBV7-2
CDR3nt: TGTGCCAGCAGCCAACGACAGGGGGATGAGCAGTTCTTC
CDR3aa: CASSQRQGDEQFF